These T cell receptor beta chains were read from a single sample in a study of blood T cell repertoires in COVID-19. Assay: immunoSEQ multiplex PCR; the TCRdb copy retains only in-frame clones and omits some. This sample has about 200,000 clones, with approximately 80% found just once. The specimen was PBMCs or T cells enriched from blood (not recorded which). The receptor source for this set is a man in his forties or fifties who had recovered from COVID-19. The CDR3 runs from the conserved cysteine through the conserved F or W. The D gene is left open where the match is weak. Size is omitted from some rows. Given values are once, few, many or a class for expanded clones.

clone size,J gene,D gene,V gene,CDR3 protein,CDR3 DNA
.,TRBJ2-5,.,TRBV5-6,CASSFPADQETQYF,TGTGCCAGCAGCTTCCCAGCGGACCAAGAGACCCAGTACTTC
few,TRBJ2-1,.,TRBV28,CASSPVLYNEQFF,TGTGCCAGCAGTCCCGTATTATACAATGAGCAGTTCTTC
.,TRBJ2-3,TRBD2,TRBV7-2,CASSKLAGPLTDTQYF,TGTGCCAGCAGCAAACTAGCGGGGCCGCTCACAGATACGCAGTATTTT
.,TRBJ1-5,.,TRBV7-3,CASSPYAQPQHF,TGTGCCAGCAGCCCCTATGCTCAGCCCCAGCATTTT
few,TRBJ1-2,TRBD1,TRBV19,CASTSPGGPVARGYTF,TGTGCCAGTACCTCCCCAGGGGGACCGGTTGCGAGGGGCTACACCTTC
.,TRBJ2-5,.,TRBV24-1,CATSDPSSRVTQYF,TGTGCCACCAGTGATCCGTCTAGTCGGGTGACCCAGTACTTC
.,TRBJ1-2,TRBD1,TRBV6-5,CASSPGDRGVRYTF,TGTGCCAGCAGTCCTGGGGACAGGGGTGTACGCTACACCTTC
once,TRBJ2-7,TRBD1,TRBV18,CASSTTGTGAYEQYF,TGTGCCAGCTCAACGACCGGGACAGGGGCCTACGAGCAGTACTTC
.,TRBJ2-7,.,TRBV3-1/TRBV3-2,CASSLRQKEGMEQYF,TGTGCCAGCAGCCTCCGGCAGAAGGAGGGGATGGAGCAGTACTTC
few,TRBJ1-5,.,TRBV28,CTAGASYQPQHF,TGCACCGCAGGGGCCTCCTATCAGCCCCAGCATTTT
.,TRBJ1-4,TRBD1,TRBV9,CASRDRGPNEKLFF,TGTGCCAGCCGCGACAGGGGACCTAATGAAAAACTGTTTTTT
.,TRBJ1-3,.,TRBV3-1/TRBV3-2,CASSSLGGSGNTIYF,TGTGCCAGCAGCTCCCTGGGGGGATCTGGAAACACCATATATTTT
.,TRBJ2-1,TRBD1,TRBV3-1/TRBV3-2,CASGPGGPSYNEQFF,TGTGCCAGCGGCCCAGGGGGCCCCTCCTACAATGAGCAGTTCTTC
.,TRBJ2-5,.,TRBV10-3,CAISDGTRTWETQYF,TGTGCCATCAGTGACGGGACAAGGACGTGGGAGACCCAGTACTTC
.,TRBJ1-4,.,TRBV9,CASSLAVTNEKLFF,TGTGCCAGCAGCCTTGCGGTCACTAATGAAAAACTGTTTTTT
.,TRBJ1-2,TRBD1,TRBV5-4,CASSLRGGGGYTF,TGTGCCAGCAGCCTGAGAGGGGGCGGGGGCTACACCTTC
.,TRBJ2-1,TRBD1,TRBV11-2,CASSLRQGPYNEQFF,TGTGCCAGCAGCCTTAGACAGGGTCCCTACAATGAGCAGTTCTTC
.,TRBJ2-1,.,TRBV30,CAWKLAYNEQFF,TGTGCCTGGAAGCTAGCCTACAATGAGCAGTTCTTC
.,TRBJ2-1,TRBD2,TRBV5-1,CASSVAGTSGYNEQFF,TGCGCCAGCAGCGTAGCCGGGACTAGCGGTTACAATGAGCAGTTCTTC
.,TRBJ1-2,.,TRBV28,CASSLLSEYGYTF,TGTGCCAGCAGTTTACTTTCGGAGTATGGCTACACCTTC
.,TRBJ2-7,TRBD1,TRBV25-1,CASSGYRGAYEQYF,TGTGCCAGCAGTGGCTACAGGGGGGCTTACGAGCAGTACTTC
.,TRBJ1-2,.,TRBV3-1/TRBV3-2,CASSLLAKGTSKGYTF,TGTGCCAGCAGCCTCCTCGCAAAAGGGACTTCCAAAGGCTACACCTTC
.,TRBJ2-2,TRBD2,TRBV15,CATSNSGRAGELFF,TGTGCCACCAGCAATAGCGGGAGGGCCGGGGAGCTGTTTTTT
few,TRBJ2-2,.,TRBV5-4,CASSPSGGPRVTGELFF,TGTGCCAGCAGCCCCTCGGGGGGCCCTCGTGTCACCGGGGAGCTGTTTTTT
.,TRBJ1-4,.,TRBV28,CASTRQDEKLFF,TGTGCCAGCACCCGACAGGATGAAAAACTGTTTTTT
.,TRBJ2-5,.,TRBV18,CASSPGSRQETQYF,TGTGCCAGCTCACCAGGGTCCAGGCAAGAGACCCAGTACTTC
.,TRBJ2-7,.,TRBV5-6,CASSMNRGEQYF,TGTGCCAGCAGCATGAACCGGGGCGAGCAGTACTTC
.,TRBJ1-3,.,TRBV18,CASSPLDSFSGNTIYF,TGTGCCAGCTCACCCTTGGACAGTTTCTCTGGAAACACCATATATTTT
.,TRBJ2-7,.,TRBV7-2,CASSLGAQRYEQYF,TGTGCCAGCAGCTTGGGGGCGCAACGCTACGAGCAGTACTTC
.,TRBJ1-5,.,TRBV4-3,CASSQRTGGNQPQHF,TGCGCCAGCAGCCAACGCACGGGTGGTAATCAGCCCCAGCATTTT
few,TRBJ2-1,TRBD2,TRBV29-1,CSVGGRVAYEQFF,TGCAGCGTTGGCGGGAGAGTCGCCTATGAGCAGTTCTTC
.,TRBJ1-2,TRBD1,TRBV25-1,CASSPPTGDYGYTF,TGTGCCAGCAGTCCTCCGACAGGGGACTATGGCTACACCTTC
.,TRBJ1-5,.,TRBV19,CASSIYGGNQPQHF,TGTGCCAGTAGTATCTACGGGGGGAATCAGCCCCAGCATTTT
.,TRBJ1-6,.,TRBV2,CASGVPPGPLHF,TGTGCCAGCGGGGTTCCCCCGGGGCCCCTCCACTTT
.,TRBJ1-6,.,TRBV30,CAHEGRYNSPLHF,TGTGCCCACGAAGGGAGATATAATTCACCCCTCCACTTT
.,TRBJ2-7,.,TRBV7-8,CASSLAPSRGVEQYF,TGTGCCAGCAGCTTAGCCCCCAGTCGCGGGGTAGAGCAGTACTTC